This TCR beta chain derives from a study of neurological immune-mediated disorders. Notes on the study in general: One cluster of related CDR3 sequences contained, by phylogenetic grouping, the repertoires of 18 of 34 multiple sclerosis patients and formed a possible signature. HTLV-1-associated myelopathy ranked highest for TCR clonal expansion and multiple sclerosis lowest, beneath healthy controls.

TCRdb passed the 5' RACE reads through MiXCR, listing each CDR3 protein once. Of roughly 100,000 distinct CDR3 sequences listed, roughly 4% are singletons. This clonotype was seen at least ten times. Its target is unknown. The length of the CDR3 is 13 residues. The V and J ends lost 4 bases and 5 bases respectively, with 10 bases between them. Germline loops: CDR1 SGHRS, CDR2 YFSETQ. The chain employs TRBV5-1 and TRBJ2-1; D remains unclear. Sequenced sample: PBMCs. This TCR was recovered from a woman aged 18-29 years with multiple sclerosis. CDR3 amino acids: CASSRLSDNEQFF. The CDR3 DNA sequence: TGCGCCAGCAGCCGTCTTAGTGACAATGAGCAGTTCTTC. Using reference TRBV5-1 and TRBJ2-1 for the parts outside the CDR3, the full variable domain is KAGVTQTPRYLIKTRGQQVTLSCSPISGHRSVSWYQQTPGQGLQFLFEYFSETQRNKGNFPGRFSGRQFSNSRSEMNVSTLELGDSALYLCASSRLSDNEQFFGPGTRLTVL.